What follows are 32 T cell receptor beta chains derived from one specimen sequenced in a study of T cells after posttransplantation cyclophosphamide. Produced via immunoSEQ multiplex PCR; TCRdb's table is partial and in-frame only. This sample carries 20,000 to 30,000 clones, none of them present only once. Input material: PBMCs. The receptor source for this set is a woman between 45 and 65 years old in good health, CMV-negative, and a related stem cell transplant donor.

At least ten counts were recorded for this clone. The genes are TRBV25-1 and TRBJ2-2; D unclear. Per the germline V gene, CDR1 is MGHDK and CDR2 is SYGVNS. V dropped 2 bases and J dropped 5 bases, with 15 bases sitting between them. There are 16 residues in the CDR3. CDR3 amino acids: CASSETFPPRTGELFF. CDR3 nucleotides: TGTGCCAGCAGTGAAACTTTCCCTCCCCGGACCGGGGAGCTGTTTTTT.

There are many counts of this clone. The V gene is TRBV10-2, the J gene TRBJ2-3, with 14 bases fitting TRBD2. This CDR3 is 15 amino acids long. V trimming: 7 bases; J trimming: 4 bases; junction bases outside the gene matches: 4. Germline CDR1 WSHSY, CDR2 SAAADI. The CDR3 sequence is CASKPGLAGADTQYF. The CDR3 DNA sequence: TGCGCCAGCAAACCGGGACTAGCGGGGGCAGATACGCAGTATTTT.

Ten or more counts support this clone. As DNA, the CDR3 is TGTGCCATCAGTAAAGCAGCAGACTCTAGCACAGATACGCAGTATTTT. It yields the protein CAISKAADSSTDTQYF. This chain links TRBV10-3 with TRBJ2-3; D is uncertain. Germline CDR1 is ENHRY and CDR2 is SYGVKD. The CDR3 is 16 residues long. Trimming removed 5 bases at V and 0 bases at J, with 15 bases between.

This clone was observed many times. The chain uses TRBV5-6 and TRBJ2-3; 7 positions agree with TRBD1. The junction had 12 bases not matched to a gene; V was cut back by 3 bases and J by 14 bases. The CDR3 length is 13 residues. The V gene's germline CDR1 is SGHDT and CDR2 YYEEEE. CDR3 nucleotides: TGTGCCAGCAGCTCACTACTCAGGGGGTTGGGGTATTTT. This sequence encodes CASSSLLRGLGYF.

This clone was seen many times. V gene TRBV7-3 combines with J gene TRBJ2-1, with 10 nucleotides matching TRBD1. This CDR3 comprises 15 residues. Per germline, CDR1 SGHTA and CDR2 FQGTGA. The V and J ends lost 2 bases and 9 bases, in that order; junction bases with no gene match: 7. CDR3 loop: CASSLRGTGEGEQFF. The CDR3 DNA reads as TGTGCCAGCAGCTTACGGGGGACAGGGGAGGGTGAGCAGTTCTTC. Full variable domain (missing parts from reference TRBV7-3 and TRBJ2-1): GAGVSQTPSNKVTEKGKYVELRCDPISGHTALYWYRQSLGQGPEFLIYFQGTGAADDSGLPNDRFFAVRPEGSVSTLKIQRTERGDSAVYLCASSLRGTGEGEQFFGPGTRLTVL.

This clone appeared many times. V and J are TRBV7-2 and TRBJ1-2, with D perhaps TRBD1 (6 bases). The germline V gene has CDR1 SGHTA and CDR2 FQGNSA. V was cut by 8 bases and J by 8 bases, with 12 bases left in between. CDR3 length: 11 residues. The CDR3 loop reads CASHLRGGYTF. CDR3 bases: TGTGCCAGCCATCTCAGGGGAGGCTACACCTTC.

This clone has at least ten counts. The chain has TRBV6-5 and TRBJ2-7; 7 positions agree with TRBD1. The CDR3 has 14 amino acids. CDR1 is MNHEY, CDR2 SVGAGI, per germline. Losses at the gene ends were 9 bases for V and 0 bases for J; bases not matched to a gene: 8. CDR3 loop: CASKPQGFSYEQYF. Written as DNA, the CDR3 is TGTGCCAGTAAACCACAGGGGTTCTCCTACGAGCAGTACTTC.

This clone has a count of ten or more. The V and J genes are TRBV7-9 and TRBJ2-7; maybe TRBD1 (6 bases). The CDR3 is made up of 15 amino acids. Trimming removed 4 bases at V and 7 bases at J, with 20 bases between. The germline V gene encodes CDR1 SEHNR and CDR2 FQNEAQ (reference sequence). Here the CDR3 DNA reads TGTGCCAGCAGCTCCTTGACAGGACCCGCGGGTGAGCAGTACTTC. It codes for CASSSLTGPAGEQYF.

This clone was seen at least ten times. This chain uses TRBV7-6 with TRBJ2-7, with D tentatively TRBD2 (6 bases). Trimming shortened V by 4 bases and J by 2 bases, and 33 bases separated the two germline ends. This CDR3 region has 21 residues. CDR1 and CDR2 from the germline V gene are SGHVS and FNYEAQ. The CDR3 loop is CASSYTPSSEVSLALTYEQYF. In DNA form, the CDR3 reads TGTGCCAGCAGCTATACACCCTCTTCTGAGGTTTCACTAGCCCTGACCTACGAGCAGTACTTC.

This clone turned up a few times. The chain combines TRBV18 with TRBJ2-4, with D possibly TRBD2 on 5 matching bases. The J call may be faulty, since TRBJ2-7 better matches the DNA end. Germline V gene data show CDR1 as KGHSH and CDR2 as LQKENI. This CDR3 has 14 amino acids. In DNA, the CDR3 is TGTGCCAGCTCACCAGGCGTAGGGAGCTACGAGCAGTACTTC. Residues: CASSPGVGSYEQYF.

This clone was counted ten times or more. J is TRBJ2-3 and V is TRBV27, with D maybe TRBD1 (5 bases). In germline, CDR1 is MNHEY, CDR2 SMNVEV (reference sequence). Trimming took off 4 bases at V and 2 bases at J, with 10 bases between the two ends. The length of the CDR3 is 14 residues. CDR3 bases: TGTGCCAGCAGTTACGGACAAGACACAGATACGCAGTATTTT. Its protein product is CASSYGQDTDTQYF.

There are many counts of this clone. The chain links TRBV5-1 to TRBJ2-5; 7 nucleotides align to TRBD2. The CDR3 sequence is 13 residues long. Germline V gene sequence: CDR1 SGHRS, CDR2 YFSETQ. The trim removed 2 bases at V and 4 bases at J, leaving 2 bases unmatched. As DNA, the CDR3 is TGCGCCAGCAGCTTCACGGGAGGAGAGACCCAGTACTTC. It encodes CASSFTGGETQYF.

Many counts were recorded for this clone. V and J are TRBV2 and TRBJ1-1; no clear D gene. The CDR3 is 15 residues long. The V gene's germline CDR1 is SNHLY and CDR2 FYNNEI. V dropped 6 bases and J dropped 7 bases, with 21 bases sitting between them. The CDR3 nucleotides are TGTGCCAGCAGCGACTTGAGGGAGGTGGCCGGTGAAGCTTTCTTT. Residues: CASSDLREVAGEAFF.

This clone was seen at least ten times. This chain connects TRBV23-1 to TRBJ2-4, with D maybe TRBD1 (6 bases). TRBV23-1 is placed among ORFs of uncertain function. Trimming pared 0 bases from V and 10 bases from J, leaving 19 bases between. The CDR3 runs 16 residues. CDR3: CASSQSEGLDSKIQYF. Written as DNA, the CDR3 is TGCGCCAGCAGTCAATCAGAAGGCTTGGACAGCAAAATTCAGTACTTC.

This clone was observed a handful of times. This chain connects TRBV6-5 to TRBJ1-1; D gene unclear. The CDR3 covers 13 residues. Germline V gives CDR1 MNHEY, CDR2 SVGAGI. Trimming cost V 6 bases and J 1 base, with 9 bases left between them. CDR3 loop: CASSKTQNTEAFF. The CDR3 nucleotides are TGTGCCAGCAGCAAAACACAGAACACTGAAGCTTTCTTT.

This clone occurred many times. The V gene is TRBV4-1, the J gene TRBJ2-7; 7 bases line up with TRBD2. The CDR3 totals 12 residues. Losses at the gene ends were 3 bases for V and 5 bases for J; bases not matched to a gene: 1. Germline assignment: CDR1 MGHRA and CDR2 YSYEKL. CDR3: CASSQGRDEQYF. CDR3 bases: TGCGCCAGCAGCCAGGGGAGGGACGAGCAGTACTTC.

This clone has a count of ten or more. J is TRBJ2-3 and V is TRBV10-2, with 7 bases lining up with TRBD2. CDR1 WSHSY and CDR2 SAAADI come from the germline V gene. This CDR3 has 16 residues. V trimming: 8 bases; J trimming: 1 base; junction bases outside the gene matches: 12. The CDR3 spells CASGISGGVGTDTQYF. CDR3 in DNA: TGCGCCAGCGGTATCTCGGGGGGAGTCGGCACAGATACGCAGTATTTT.

This clone came up many times. The V gene is TRBV27, the J gene TRBJ2-7, with 7 bases matching TRBD2. Germline assignment: CDR1 MNHEY and CDR2 SMNVEV (reference sequence). This CDR3 has 14 residues. The V and J ends lost 3 bases and 0 bases, in that order; junction bases with no gene match: 2. As DNA, the CDR3 is TGTGCCAGCAGTTTTGCGGGGGTCTCCTACGAGCAGTACTTC. Translating gives CASSFAGVSYEQYF.

The sample holds many counts of this clone. The chain employs TRBV15 and TRBJ2-7; no clear D gene. The V gene's germline CDR1 is LNHNV and CDR2 YYDKDF (reference sequence). With 0 bases removed from V and 1 base from J, the gap between germline ends came to 4 bases. CDR3 size: 13 residues. CDR3 bases: TGTGCCACCAGCAGAGATTTATCCTACGAGCAGTACTTC. It specifies CATSRDLSYEQYF.

This clone was counted ten times or more. The V gene is TRBV11-2, the J gene TRBJ2-7; the D gene is possibly TRBD1 (6 bases). The CDR3 runs to 11 residues. Trimming removed 0 bases from V and 12 bases from J, with 9 bases in between. Germline V gives CDR1 SGHAT, CDR2 FQNNGV. The CDR3 protein is CASSLETGPYF. The CDR3, as DNA: TGTGCCAGCAGCTTAGAGACAGGACCGTACTTC.

This clone has ten or more counts. The V gene is TRBV12-5, the J gene TRBJ1-1; D call uncertain. The CDR3 is 15 amino acids. Per germline, CDR1 LGHNT and CDR2 FRNRAP. Trimming shortened V by 2 bases and J by 4 bases, and 14 bases separated the two germline ends. CDR3 nucleotides: TGTGCTAGTGGTTTGCGGGAGAAGTGGGGCACTGAAGCTTTCTTT. Translating it yields CASGLREKWGTEAFF.

This clone was counted many times. The chain couples TRBV10-2 to TRBJ2-7, with 14 bases matching TRBD2. Germline values: CDR1 WSHSY, CDR2 SAAADI. V was pared by 0 bases and J by 6 bases, with 10 bases of the junction left unmatched. This CDR3 region has 18 residues. The CDR3 nucleotides read TGCGCCAGCAGTGAGTCAGGCCCGGGACTAGCGGGAGAGGTCGAGCAGTACTTC. As protein: CASSESGPGLAGEVEQYF.

This clone was picked up many times. The rearrangement uses TRBV4-2 and TRBJ2-1; 14 bases match TRBD2. Germline V gene sequence: CDR1 LGHNA, CDR2 YNFKEQ. This CDR3 has 18 amino acids. J was trimmed by 7 bases and V by 2 bases; bases with no gene match: 10. The CDR3 bases are TGTGCCAGCAGCCAACCGGGACTAGCGGGAGAAACGAGGAATGAGCAGTTCTTC. Translated: CASSQPGLAGETRNEQFF.

In its sample, this clone was seen many times. The chain recombines TRBV25-1 with TRBJ2-3; tentatively, D is TRBD1 (6 bases). Trimming removed 3 bases from V and 1 base from J, with 11 bases in between. CDR3 size: 15 residues. Germline CDR1 and CDR2: MGHDK and SYGVNS. The CDR3 loop reads CASSDGQKGTDTQYF. As DNA, the CDR3 is TGTGCCAGCAGTGACGGACAGAAAGGCACAGATACGCAGTATTTT.

This clone was recorded at least ten times. J is TRBJ2-7 and V is TRBV2; 8 nucleotides match TRBD1. Germline V gene data show CDR1 as SNHLY and CDR2 as FYNNEI. Trimming took 7 bases from V and 3 from J; bases not matched to a gene: 8. The length of the CDR3 is 14 residues. CDR3 coding DNA: TGTGCCAGCATAACGGGACAGGCCGTCTACGAGCAGTACTTC. This codes for CASITGQAVYEQYF.

In this sample, this clone turned up many times. The V and J genes are TRBV28 and TRBJ1-2, with a possible D match to TRBD1 (6 bases). CDR1 MDHEN and CDR2 SYDVKM come from the germline V gene. The CDR3 has 15 residues. Trimming removed 6 bases at V and 4 bases at J, with 18 bases between. The CDR3 reads CASSPVGGASYGYTF. The CDR3 region has the DNA TGTGCCAGCAGCCCCGTTGGGGGGGCGTCCTATGGCTACACCTTC.

This clone was seen at least ten times. CDR3 residues: CASSVSGTENSPLHF. CDR3 in DNA: TGTGCCAGCAGTGTCTCCGGGACAGAGAATTCACCCCTCCACTTT. The chain recombines TRBV6-4 with TRBJ1-6; 7 bases are a match to TRBD1. Germline values: CDR1 MRHNA, CDR2 SNTAGT. The length of the CDR3 is 15 residues. J lost 7 bases, V lost 4 bases, and 7 bases had no gene match.

This clone was observed at least ten times. This chain connects TRBV27 to TRBJ2-1; D is possibly TRBD2 (6 bases). Per the germline V gene, CDR1 is MNHEY and CDR2 is SMNVEV (reference sequence). The CDR3 is made up of 18 amino acids. Trimming stripped 2 bases from V and 1 base from J, with 18 bases between. The CDR3 DNA reads TGTGCCAGCAGTTTACCCTCCCCCCCGGGGAGGTCCTACAATGAGCAGTTCTTC. Translation gives CASSLPSPPGRSYNEQFF.

This clone appeared many times. This sequence joins TRBV20-1 and TRBJ2-7, with 7 bases lining up with TRBD1. Per germline, CDR1 DFQATT and CDR2 SNEGSKA (reference sequence). CDR3 length: 11 residues. V lost 5 bases to trimming and J lost 6 bases; unmatched junction nucleotides: 4. This chain's CDR3 is CSAPTGAEQYF. The CDR3 nucleotides are TGCAGTGCTCCTACAGGGGCCGAGCAGTACTTC.

In this sample, this clone turned up many times. V and J are TRBV4-3 and TRBJ2-7; TRBD1 matches 9 bases. Germline V CDR1 and CDR2: LGHNA, YSLEER. The V segment lost 3 bases and the J segment 3 bases; nucleotides outside the gene matches: 6. This CDR3 comprises 15 residues. The CDR3 coding sequence is TGCGCCAGCAGCCAGGAAGACAGGGGGTTCTACGAGCAGTACTTC. Translation: CASSQEDRGFYEQYF.

In this sample, this clone turned up many times. This chain links TRBV15 with TRBJ2-5; perhaps TRBD1 as D (5 bases). In germline, CDR1 is LNHNV, CDR2 YYDKDF (reference sequence). This CDR3 has 15 amino acids. V was trimmed by 3 bases and J by 5 bases, leaving 16 bases between them. The CDR3 nucleotides are TGTGCCACCAGCAGGGATGACAGACGTTTCGAGACCCAGTACTTC. Protein product: CATSRDDRRFETQYF. Complete variable domain (other parts from reference TRBV15 and TRBJ2-5): DAMVIQNPRYQVTQFGKPVTLSCSQTLNHNVMYWYQQKSSQAPKLLFHYYDKDFNNEADTPDNFQSRRPNTSFCFLDIRSPGLGDTAMYLCATSRDDRRFETQYFGPGTRLLVL.

This clone occurred many times. This rearrangement joins TRBV7-9 to TRBJ2-3; 8 nucleotides line up with TRBD2. This CDR3 is built from 14 residues. CDR1 is SEHNR, CDR2 FQNEAQ, per germline (reference sequence). V lost 6 bases and J lost 3; bases outside the gene matches: 5. This chain's CDR3 is CASSRGGLTDTQYF. In nucleotides, the CDR3 is TGTGCCAGCAGTCGGGGGGGCCTAACAGATACGCAGTATTTT. The variable domain in full, with the rest retrieved from reference TRBV7-9 and TRBJ2-3, is DTGVSQNPRHKITKRGQNVTFRCDPISEHNRLYWYRQTLGQGPEFLTYFQNEAQLEKSRLLSDRFSAERPKGSFSTLEIQRTEQGDSAMYLCASSRGGLTDTQYFGPGTRLTVL.